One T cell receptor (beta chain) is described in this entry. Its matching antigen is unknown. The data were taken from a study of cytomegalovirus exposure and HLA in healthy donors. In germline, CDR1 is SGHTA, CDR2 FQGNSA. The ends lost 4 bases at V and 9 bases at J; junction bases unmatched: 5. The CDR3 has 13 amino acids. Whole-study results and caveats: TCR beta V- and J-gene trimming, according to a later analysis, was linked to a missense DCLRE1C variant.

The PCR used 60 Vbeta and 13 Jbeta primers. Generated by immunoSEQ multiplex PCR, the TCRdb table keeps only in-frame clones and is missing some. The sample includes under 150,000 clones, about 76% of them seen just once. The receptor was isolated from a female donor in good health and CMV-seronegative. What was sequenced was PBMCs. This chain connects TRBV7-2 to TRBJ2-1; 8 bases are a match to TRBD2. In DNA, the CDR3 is TGTGCCAGCAGCTCTCTTAGCGGGATTGAGCAGTTCTTC. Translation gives CASSSLSGIEQFF.